Reported below is one T cell receptor beta chain. Original handling: Amplification from reference gene primers served as the basis for estimated nucleated cell counts. Using immunoSEQ multiplex PCR, the repertoire was profiled, and TCRdb retains in-frame clones only, with some absent. That table gives V, J and clone size, and the DNA gave D and trimming. This sample has about 170,000 clones, with around 83% found just once. The entry originates in a study of blood T cell repertoires in COVID-19. The wider study: Sources were T cells, B-cell-depleted T cells, or PBMCs; the material itself was cDNA or gDNA.

Trimming took 8 bases from V and 6 from J; bases not matched to a gene: 12. The CDR3 loop spans 15 amino acids. Germline V gene sequence: CDR1 MDHEN, CDR2 SYDVKM. The study drew participants aged about 18 to 95 years from approximately 23 US areas. Researchers sorted participants into cohorts using their self-reported clinical history. The sample consisted of PBMCs or T cells enriched from blood (not recorded which). The gene calls are TRBV28 and TRBJ1-5, with 8 bases identical to TRBD1. This TCR was recovered from a woman between 45 and 60 years old in a cohort exposed to, infected with or recovered from COVID-19 (not recorded which). Here the CDR3 reads CASVGGRGLGQPQHF. As DNA, the CDR3 is TGTGCCAGCGTGGGTGGCAGGGGGCTAGGTCAGCCCCAGCATTTT.